A single sample gave rise to the 27 T cell receptor beta chains below, sequenced in a study of CD8+ T cells in alopecia areata. It was cDNA, reverse transcribed from extracted RNA, that served as the sequencing template. The table came from immunoSEQ multiplex PCR; TCRdb's copy has only in-frame clones and leaves some out. The table lists approximately 170,000 clones, roughly three fifths of them singletons. The treatment here: oral pan-JAK inhibitor, 5-10 mg twice daily. The input for sequencing was CD4+ T cells sorted from blood, taken at week 4, from a patient treated with tofacitinib. The receptors here all came from a human donor with alopecia areata.

The chain links TRBV2 to TRBJ2-2; D ambiguous. V lost 6 bases and J 0 bases, leaving 8 bases between the germline ends. Germline V gene lookup returns CDR1 SNHLY and CDR2 FYNNEI. The CDR3 length is 14 residues. CDR3: CASSQNANTGELFF. DNA for the CDR3: TGTGCCAGCAGCCAGAACGCGAACACCGGGGAGCTGTTTTTT.

The chain is built from TRBV29-1 and TRBJ1-2, with 8 positions matching TRBD1. Germline V CDR1 and CDR2: SQVTM, ANQGSEA. This CDR3 comprises 15 residues. Germline trimming cut 6 bases from V and 1 base from J; bases unmatched to any gene: 10. For the CDR3, the DNA is TGCAGCGTGGGACATGGGACAGGAAATAACTATGGCTACACCTTC. It translates to CSVGHGTGNNYGYTF.

The chain has TRBV15 and TRBJ2-7; unclear D gene. The CDR3 is 14 residues long. Trimming removed 1 base at V and 0 bases at J, with 7 bases between. The V gene's germline CDR1 is LNHNV and CDR2 YYDKDF (reference sequence). The DNA for the CDR3 is TGTGCCACCAGCAGAGTTAGGAGCTCCTACGAGCAGTACTTC. This encodes CATSRVRSSYEQYF.

The CDR3 protein is CASSITPGHSNQPQHF. CDR3 sequence (DNA): TGTGCCAGTAGTATTACACCCGGACATAGCAATCAGCCCCAGCATTTT. The chain combines TRBV19 with TRBJ1-5; TRBD1 is a possible D gene (5 bases). V dropped 3 bases and J dropped 0 bases, with 12 bases sitting between them. CDR1 LNHDA and CDR2 SQIVND come from the germline V gene (reference sequence). The CDR3 is made up of 16 amino acids.

This clone was recorded a few times. This chain joins TRBV27 and TRBJ2-2, with 9 nucleotides matching TRBD2. V was pared by 5 bases and J by 6 bases, with 16 bases of the junction left unmatched. Germline V CDR1 and CDR2: MNHEY, SMNVEV (reference sequence). This CDR3 comprises 18 residues. In DNA form, the CDR3 reads TGTGCCAGCAGTCCCCCGCGAGGGGGCGGGAGGGCCTCCGGGGAGCTGTTTTTT. Protein product: CASSPPRGGGRASGELFF.

DNA of the CDR3: TGCGCCAGCAGCCCGAAACCGGACTACCTCTACGAGCAGTACTTC. Protein: CASSPKPDYLYEQYF. This chain links TRBV5-1 with TRBJ2-7, with D perhaps matching TRBD2 (6 bases). The CDR3 has 15 residues. The V gene lost 4 bases and the J gene lost 3 bases, with 17 bases spanning the gap. Germline loops: CDR1 SGHRS, CDR2 YFSETQ.

The chain links TRBV9 to TRBJ1-1, with unresolved D. Trimming left V 3 bases short and J 1 base short, with 13 bases between. This CDR3 has 15 amino acids. Germline lookup yields CDR1 SGDLS and CDR2 YYNGEE. DNA for the CDR3: TGTGCCAGCAGCGCCCGGACGGGTAAGAACACTGAAGCTTTCTTT. This gives the protein CASSARTGKNTEAFF.

This chain joins TRBV7-6 and TRBJ2-7, with TRBD2 matching over 10 bases. After removal of 5 bases from V and 0 bases from J, the junction contained 4 bases not matched to a gene. This CDR3 is built from 15 residues. The germline V gene encodes CDR1 SGHVS and CDR2 FNYEAQ. The CDR3 is CASSQAGGHSYEQYF. DNA for the CDR3: TGTGCCAGCAGCCAAGCGGGAGGGCACTCCTACGAGCAGTACTTC.

The rearrangement links TRBV7-9 to TRBJ2-7, with 10 bases lining up with TRBD2. Germline loops: CDR1 SEHNR, CDR2 FQNEAQ (reference sequence). The CDR3 sequence is 14 residues long. The trim removed 3 bases at V and 7 bases at J, leaving 6 bases unmatched. The DNA for the CDR3 is TGTGCCAGCAGCTTTAGCGGGAGGCAGGGTGAGCAGTACTTC. Residues: CASSFSGRQGEQYF.

This clone occurred a few times. The V and J genes are TRBV20-1 and TRBJ1-2, with D unresolved. The CDR3 length is 11 residues. The germline V gene encodes CDR1 DFQATT and CDR2 SNEGSKA (reference sequence). Trimming removed 3 bases at V and 6 bases at J, with 8 bases between. CDR3 protein: CSASPLDGYTF. The CDR3 DNA sequence: TGCAGTGCTAGCCCACTGGATGGCTACACCTTC.

The chain employs TRBV29-1 and TRBJ2-2; 10 bases map to TRBD2. V was pared by 6 bases and J by 7 bases, with 5 bases of the junction left unmatched. This CDR3 contains 13 residues. Germline lookup yields CDR1 SQVTM and CDR2 ANQGSEA. Written as DNA, the CDR3 is TGCAGCGTGAGAGCGGGAGGGTTCGGGGAGCTGTTTTTT. It is translated as CSVRAGGFGELFF.

The chain has TRBV29-1 and TRBJ2-5; D gene ambiguous. Trimming left V 8 bases short and J 2 bases short, with 15 bases between. The CDR3 totals 13 residues. Germline V gene data show CDR1 as SQVTM and CDR2 as ANQGSEA. The CDR3 loop is CSTPRGGQETQYF. CDR3 nucleotide sequence: TGCAGCACCCCGCGAGGCGGACAAGAGACCCAGTACTTC.

The V call is TRBV5-1, the J call TRBJ1-2; 7 nucleotides match TRBD1. The CDR3 covers 14 residues. Germline-derived CDR1 and CDR2 are SGHRS and YFSETQ. The V gene end was trimmed by 2 bases and the J gene end by 5 bases; junction bases not matched to a gene: 6. DNA for the CDR3: TGCGCCAGCAGCTTAAGGGGGCAGGGATATGGCTACACCTTC. As protein: CASSLRGQGYGYTF.

The chain couples TRBV5-1 to TRBJ2-6, with no clear D. Trimming shortened V by 3 bases and J by 0 bases, and 4 bases separated the two germline ends. Germline-derived CDR1 and CDR2 are SGHRS and YFSETQ. CDR3 length equals 14 residues. CDR3 coding DNA: TGCGCCAGCAGCTGGGTCTCTGGGGCCAACGTCCTGACTTTC. Its translation is CASSWVSGANVLTF.

The chain uses TRBV7-3 and TRBJ2-3; D tentatively fits TRBD1 or TRBD2 (5 bases each). Germline assignment: CDR1 SGHTA and CDR2 FQGTGA. V lost 2 bases to trimming and J lost 0 bases, with 12 bases between them. The CDR3 contains 16 residues. DNA for the CDR3: TGTGCCAGCAGCTTAGATCTCCGGGGCAGCACAGATACGCAGTATTTT. Protein: CASSLDLRGSTDTQYF.

This clone was detected once. The V gene is TRBV29-1, the J gene TRBJ2-1; 10 bases agree with TRBD2. The trim removed 6 bases at V and 5 bases at J, leaving 4 bases unmatched. CDR1 and CDR2 from the germline V gene are SQVTM and ANQGSEA. The CDR3 contains 13 residues. CDR3 protein: CSVRTSGDNEQFF. The CDR3 DNA is TGCAGCGTCAGGACTAGCGGCGACAATGAGCAGTTCTTC.

The CDR3 coding sequence is TGTGCCTGGAGTGTACCGATACCCTATGGCTACACCTTC. Translating it yields CAWSVPIPYGYTF. The chain recombines TRBV30 with TRBJ1-2; no clear D. Germline assignment: CDR1 GTSNPN and CDR2 SVGIG (reference sequence). Between the trimmed V and J ends, which lost 0 bases and 4 bases, there was a span of 9 bases. The length of the CDR3 is 13 residues.

In this sample, this clone turned up once. V gene TRBV7-9 combines with J gene TRBJ2-3, with 10 bases aligning to TRBD2. This CDR3 spans 17 amino acids. Trimming removed 3 bases from V and 4 bases from J; junction bases left unmatched: 10. CDR1 SEHNR and CDR2 FQNEAQ come from the germline V gene (reference sequence). The CDR3 region has the DNA TGTGCCAGCAGCTTGGCTTACGGGACTAGCGAGGCAGATACGCAGTATTTT. Encoded protein: CASSLAYGTSEADTQYF.

J is TRBJ2-7 and V is TRBV5-1, with D unclear. CDR1 is SGHRS, CDR2 YFSETQ, per germline. Trimming pared 1 base from V and 1 base from J, leaving 9 bases between. The CDR3 runs 14 residues. DNA for the CDR3: TGCGCCAGCAGCTTGATGGGTACGTCCTACGAGCAGTACTTC. Protein sequence: CASSLMGTSYEQYF.

J is TRBJ1-2 and V is TRBV28; TRBD1 is a possible D gene (5 bases). The CDR3 has 15 amino acids. Between the trimmed V and J ends, which lost 2 bases and 4 bases, there was a span of 14 bases. Germline CDR1 is MDHEN and CDR2 is SYDVKM. The CDR3 loop reads CASSLAAVGTYGYTF. The CDR3 DNA reads TGTGCCAGCAGTTTAGCGGCAGTGGGGACCTATGGCTACACCTTC.

The chain combines TRBV7-3 with TRBJ2-7; possibly TRBD2 for D (5 bases). This CDR3 region has 16 residues. The V gene's germline CDR1 is SGHTA and CDR2 FQGTGA. Trimming removed 2 bases at V and 2 bases at J, with 16 bases between. The CDR3 DNA is TGTGCCAGCAGCTTACTAGCTGGAGCCTTTACCTACGAGCAGTACTTC. Its protein is CASSLLAGAFTYEQYF. Based on the CDR3 plus reference TRBV7-3 and TRBJ2-7, the full variable domain is GAGVSQTPSNKVTEKGKYVELRCDPISGHTALYWYRQSLGQGPEFLIYFQGTGAADDSGLPNDRFFAVRPEGSVSTLKIQRTERGDSAVYLCASSLLAGAFTYEQYFGPGTRLTVT.

The sample holds a few counts of this clone. The chain is built from TRBV29-1 and TRBJ2-3; the match to TRBD2 covers 8 bases. Looked up from germline, CDR1 is SQVTM and CDR2 is ANQGSEA. The length of the CDR3 is 15 residues. After removal of 5 bases from V and 2 bases from J, the junction contained 9 bases not matched to a gene. CDR3 sequence: CSVRVGLASTDTQYF. CDR3 DNA sequence: TGCAGCGTTCGGGTAGGACTAGCCTCCACAGATACGCAGTATTTT.

The chain joins TRBV29-1 to TRBJ2-3, with D maybe TRBD1 (6 bases). The CDR3 sequence is 12 residues long. V was shortened by 6 bases and J by 5 bases, with 12 bases between the two germline ends. Germline CDR1 reads SQVTM; CDR2 reads ANQGSEA. The CDR3 DNA reads TGCAGCGTACAAGCCAGGGGAGATACGCAGTATTTT. This gives the protein CSVQARGDTQYF.

This chain connects TRBV7-2 to TRBJ1-1; D might be TRBD1 (6 bases). The CDR3 loop spans 18 amino acids. Germline V gene sequence: CDR1 SGHTA, CDR2 FQGNSA. V dropped 4 bases and J dropped 1 base, with 22 bases sitting between them. The CDR3 region is CASSSGAGFRGRNTEAFF. The CDR3 nucleotides read TGTGCCAGCAGCTCAGGTGCGGGATTCAGGGGTAGGAACACTGAAGCTTTCTTT.

The CDR3 DNA reads TGTGCCAGCAGCTTTGGAGGGACAGGGGGCTGGGATACGCAGTATTTT. Protein product: CASSFGGTGGWDTQYF. The chain joins TRBV7-3 to TRBJ2-3; 12 bases are shared with TRBD1. Per the germline V gene, CDR1 is SGHTA and CDR2 is FQGTGA. The CDR3 consists of 16 residues. J was trimmed by 6 bases and V by 3 bases; bases with no gene match: 7.

V usage is TRBV30 and J usage is TRBJ2-1; D remains unclear. CDR3 length: 11 amino acids. Germline assignment: CDR1 GTSNPN and CDR2 SVGIG (reference sequence). V lost 2 bases, J lost 6 bases, and 5 bases lay in between. The CDR3 is CAWSIPNEQFF. The CDR3 DNA reads TGTGCCTGGAGTATCCCCAATGAGCAGTTCTTC.

This sequence joins TRBV27 and TRBJ2-1; 10 nucleotides match TRBD2. Unmatched junction bases numbered 9, after V lost 0 bases and J lost 10 bases. Germline lookup yields CDR1 MNHEY and CDR2 SMNVEV (reference sequence). The CDR3 is 16 residues long. CDR3 in amino acids: CASSLSPSGGMGEQFF. CDR3 in DNA: TGTGCCAGCAGTTTATCGCCTAGCGGGGGAATGGGAGAGCAGTTCTTC.